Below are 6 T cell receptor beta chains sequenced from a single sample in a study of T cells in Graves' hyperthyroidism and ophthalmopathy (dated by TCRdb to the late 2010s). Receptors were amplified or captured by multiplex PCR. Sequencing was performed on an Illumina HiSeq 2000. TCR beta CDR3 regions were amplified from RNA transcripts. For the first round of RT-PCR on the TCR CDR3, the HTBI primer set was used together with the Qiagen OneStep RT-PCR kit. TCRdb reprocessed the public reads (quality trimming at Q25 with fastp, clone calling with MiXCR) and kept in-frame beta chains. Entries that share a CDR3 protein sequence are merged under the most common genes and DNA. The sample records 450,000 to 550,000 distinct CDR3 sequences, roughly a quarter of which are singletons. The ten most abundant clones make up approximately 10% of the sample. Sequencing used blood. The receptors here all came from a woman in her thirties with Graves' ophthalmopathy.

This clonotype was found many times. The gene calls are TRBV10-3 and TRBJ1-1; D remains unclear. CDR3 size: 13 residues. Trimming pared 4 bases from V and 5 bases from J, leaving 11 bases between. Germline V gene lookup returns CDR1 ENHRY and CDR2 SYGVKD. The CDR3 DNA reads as TGTGCCATCAGTGGGGCCTGGGAAACTGAAGCTTTCTTT. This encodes CAISGAWETEAFF.

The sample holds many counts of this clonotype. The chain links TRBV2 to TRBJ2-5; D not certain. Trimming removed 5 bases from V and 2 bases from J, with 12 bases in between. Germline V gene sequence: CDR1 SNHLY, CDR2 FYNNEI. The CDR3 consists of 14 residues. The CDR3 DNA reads TGTGCCAGCAGTCCCCGGGCCTTTCAAGAGACCCAGTACTTC. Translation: CASSPRAFQETQYF.

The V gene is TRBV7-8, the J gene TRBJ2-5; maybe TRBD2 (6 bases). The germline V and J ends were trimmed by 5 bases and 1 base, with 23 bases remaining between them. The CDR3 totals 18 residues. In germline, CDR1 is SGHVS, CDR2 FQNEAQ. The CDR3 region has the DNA TGTGCCAGCAGCGGGGGACCGTCAAGGAGGGGAATCCAAGAGACCCAGTACTTC. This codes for CASSGGPSRRGIQETQYF.

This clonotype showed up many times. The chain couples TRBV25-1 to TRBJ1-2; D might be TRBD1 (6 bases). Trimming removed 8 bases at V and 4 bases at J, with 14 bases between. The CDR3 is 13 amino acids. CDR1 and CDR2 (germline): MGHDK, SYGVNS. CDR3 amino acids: CASERAGAYGYTF. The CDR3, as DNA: TGTGCCAGCGAACGGGCGGGGGCCTATGGCTACACCTTC.

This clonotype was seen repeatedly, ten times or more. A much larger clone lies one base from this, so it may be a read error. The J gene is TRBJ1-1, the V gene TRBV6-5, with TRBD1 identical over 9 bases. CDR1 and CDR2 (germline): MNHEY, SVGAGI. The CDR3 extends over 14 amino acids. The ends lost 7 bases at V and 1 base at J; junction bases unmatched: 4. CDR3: CASNSGQGNTEAFF. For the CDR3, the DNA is TGTGCCAGCAATTCGGGACAGGGGAACACTGAAGCTTTCTTT.

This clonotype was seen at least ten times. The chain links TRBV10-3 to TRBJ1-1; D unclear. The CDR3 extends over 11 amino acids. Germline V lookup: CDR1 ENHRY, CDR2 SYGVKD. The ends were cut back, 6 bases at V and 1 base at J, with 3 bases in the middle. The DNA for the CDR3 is TGTGCCATCAGAGGGAACACTGAAGCTTTCTTT. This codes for CAIRGNTEAFF.